The text below deals with one TCR beta chain. In the same sample, other DNA sequences code for this CDR3. Germline V lookup: CDR1 MDHEN, CDR2 SYDVKM. V dropped 4 bases and J dropped 3; count of bases not matched to a gene: 2. The CDR3 spans 13 residues. The sample belongs to a study of blood T cell repertoires in COVID-19. Source study methods: Estimation of nucleated cell counts was performed using reference gene primer amplification. The table came from immunoSEQ multiplex PCR; TCRdb's copy has only in-frame clones and leaves some out. D and trimming come from the DNA, and the V and J calls and clone size come from that table. Found here are around 400,000 clones, 75% to 90% of them singletons; the top ten hold 5% to 5.5%.

The chain joins TRBV28 to TRBJ1-2, with 7 bases lining up with TRBD1. The material sequenced was PBMCs or T cells enriched from blood (not recorded which). The clonotype was recovered from a woman aged 45 to 65 who had recovered from COVID-19. The CDR3, as DNA: TGTGCCAGCAGTTACGGACAGGACTATGGCTACACCTTC. Protein: CASSYGQDYGYTF.